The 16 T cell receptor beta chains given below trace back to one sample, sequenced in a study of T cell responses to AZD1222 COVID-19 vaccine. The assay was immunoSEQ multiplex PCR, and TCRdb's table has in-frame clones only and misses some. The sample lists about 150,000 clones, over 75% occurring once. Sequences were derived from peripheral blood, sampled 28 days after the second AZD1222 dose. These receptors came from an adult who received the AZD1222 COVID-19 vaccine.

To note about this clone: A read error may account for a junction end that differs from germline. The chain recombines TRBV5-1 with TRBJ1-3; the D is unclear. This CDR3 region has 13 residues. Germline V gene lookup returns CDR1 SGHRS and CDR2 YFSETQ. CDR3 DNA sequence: TGCGCCAGCGCGTTCCGGTCTGGAGACACCATATATTTT. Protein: CASAFRSGDTIYF. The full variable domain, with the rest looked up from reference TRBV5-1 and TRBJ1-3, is KAGVTQTPRYLIKTRGQQVTLSCSPISGHRSVSWYQQTPGQGLQFLFEYFSETQRNKGNFPGRFSGRQFSNSRSEMNVSTLELGDSALYLCASAFRSGDTIYFGEGSWLTVV.

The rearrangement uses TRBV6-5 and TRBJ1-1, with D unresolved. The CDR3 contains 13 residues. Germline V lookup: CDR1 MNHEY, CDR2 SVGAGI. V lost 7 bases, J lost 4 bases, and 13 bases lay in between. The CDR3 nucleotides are TGTGCCAGCACTCCAAACACCATCACTGAAGCTTTCTTT. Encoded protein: CASTPNTITEAFF.

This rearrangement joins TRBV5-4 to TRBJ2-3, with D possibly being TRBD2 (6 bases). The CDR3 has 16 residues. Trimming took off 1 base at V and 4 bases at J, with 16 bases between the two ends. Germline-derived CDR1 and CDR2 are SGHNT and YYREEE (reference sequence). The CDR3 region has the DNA TGTGCCAGCAGCTTGCTGACGCTAGCGACCGCAGATACGCAGTATTTT. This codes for CASSLLTLATADTQYF. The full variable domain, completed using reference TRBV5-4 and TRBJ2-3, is ETGVTQSPTHLIKTRGQQVTLRCSSQSGHNTVSWYQQALGQGPQFIFQYYREEENGRGNFPPRFSGLQFPNYSSELNVNALELDDSALYLCASSLLTLATADTQYFGPGTRLTVL.

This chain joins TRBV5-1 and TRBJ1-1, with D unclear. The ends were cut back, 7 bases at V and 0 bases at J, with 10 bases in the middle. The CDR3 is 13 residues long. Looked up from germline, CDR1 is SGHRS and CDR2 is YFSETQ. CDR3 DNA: TGCGCCAGCGCGAATCAGCTGAACACTGAAGCTTTCTTT. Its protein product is CASANQLNTEAFF.

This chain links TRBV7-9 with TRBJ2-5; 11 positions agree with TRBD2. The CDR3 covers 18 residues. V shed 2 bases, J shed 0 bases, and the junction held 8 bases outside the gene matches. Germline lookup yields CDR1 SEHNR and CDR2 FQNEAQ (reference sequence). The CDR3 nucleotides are TGTGCCAGCAGCTTACTCCGTCGACTAGCGGGGAACCAAGAGACCCAGTACTTC. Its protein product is CASSLLRRLAGNQETQYF.

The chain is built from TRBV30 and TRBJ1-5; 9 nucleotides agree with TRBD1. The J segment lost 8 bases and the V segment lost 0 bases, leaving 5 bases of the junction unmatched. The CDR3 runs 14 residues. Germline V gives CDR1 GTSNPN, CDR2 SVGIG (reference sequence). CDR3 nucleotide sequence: TGTGCCTGGAGTGTTACAGGGGGCAGAGAGCCCCAGCATTTT. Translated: CAWSVTGGREPQHF.

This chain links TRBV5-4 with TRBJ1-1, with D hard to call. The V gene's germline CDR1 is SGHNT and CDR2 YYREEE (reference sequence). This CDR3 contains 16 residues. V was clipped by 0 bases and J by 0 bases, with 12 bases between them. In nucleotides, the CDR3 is TGTGCCAGCAGCTTGGCTCCCGGGGAAGTGAACACTGAAGCTTTCTTT. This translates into CASSLAPGEVNTEAFF.

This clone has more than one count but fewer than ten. The CDR3 region has the DNA TGTGCCAGTAGTTCTGGTCGAACTGAAGCTTTCTTT. It is translated as CASSSGRTEAFF. The chain joins TRBV19 to TRBJ1-1; D unresolved. CDR1 and CDR2 (germline): LNHDA, SQIVND (reference sequence). The CDR3 spans 12 residues. V lost 5 bases and J 5 bases, leaving 9 bases between the germline ends.

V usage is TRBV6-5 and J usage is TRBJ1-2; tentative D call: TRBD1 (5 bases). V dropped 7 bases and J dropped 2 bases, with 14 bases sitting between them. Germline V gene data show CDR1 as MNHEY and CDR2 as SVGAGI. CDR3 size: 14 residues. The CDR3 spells CASKGGAGNYGYTF. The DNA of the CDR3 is TGTGCCAGCAAAGGAGGGGCAGGGAACTATGGCTACACCTTC.

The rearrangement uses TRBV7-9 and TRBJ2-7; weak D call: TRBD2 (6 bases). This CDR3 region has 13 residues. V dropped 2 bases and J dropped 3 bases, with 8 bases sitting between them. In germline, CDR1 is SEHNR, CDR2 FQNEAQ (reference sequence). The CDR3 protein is CASSLSGYYEQYF. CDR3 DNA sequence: TGTGCCAGCAGCTTAAGCGGGTACTACGAGCAGTACTTC. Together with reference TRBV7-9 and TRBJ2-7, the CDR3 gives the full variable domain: DTGVSQNPRHKITKRGQNVTFRCDPISEHNRLYWYRQTLGQGPEFLTYFQNEAQLEKSRLLSDRFSAERPKGSFSTLEIQRTEQGDSAMYLCASSLSGYYEQYFGPGTRLTVT.

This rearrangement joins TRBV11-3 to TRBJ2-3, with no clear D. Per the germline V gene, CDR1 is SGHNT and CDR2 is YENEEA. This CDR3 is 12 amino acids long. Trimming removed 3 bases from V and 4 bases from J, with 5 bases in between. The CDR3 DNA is TGTGCCAGCAGCTTCGTAGCAGATACGCAGTATTTT. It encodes CASSFVADTQYF.

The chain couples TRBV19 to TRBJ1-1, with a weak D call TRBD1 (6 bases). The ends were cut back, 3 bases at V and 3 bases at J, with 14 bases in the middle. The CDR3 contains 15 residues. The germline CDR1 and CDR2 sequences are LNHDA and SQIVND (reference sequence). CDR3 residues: CASSMGGPGDTEAFF. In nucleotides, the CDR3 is TGTGCCAGTAGTATGGGGGGCCCCGGGGACACTGAAGCTTTCTTT.

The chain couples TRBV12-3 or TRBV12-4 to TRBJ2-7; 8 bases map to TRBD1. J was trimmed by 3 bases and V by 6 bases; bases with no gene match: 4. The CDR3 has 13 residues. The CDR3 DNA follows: TGTGCCAGCAGCCTACAGGGGGGCTACGAGCAGTACTTC. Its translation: CASSLQGGYEQYF.

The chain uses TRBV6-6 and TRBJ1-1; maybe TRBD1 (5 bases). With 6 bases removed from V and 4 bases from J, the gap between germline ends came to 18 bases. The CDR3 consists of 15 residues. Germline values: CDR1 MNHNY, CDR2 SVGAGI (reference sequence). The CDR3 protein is CASSPWGDGATEAFF. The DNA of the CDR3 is TGTGCCAGCAGCCCTTGGGGGGATGGCGCCACTGAAGCTTTCTTT.

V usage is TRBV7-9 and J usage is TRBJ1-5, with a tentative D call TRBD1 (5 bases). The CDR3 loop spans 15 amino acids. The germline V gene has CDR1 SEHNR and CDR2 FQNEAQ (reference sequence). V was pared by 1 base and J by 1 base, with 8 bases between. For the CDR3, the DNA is TGTGCCAGCAGCTTAGGGGGCGCAAGCAATCAGCCCCAGCATTTT. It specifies CASSLGGASNQPQHF.

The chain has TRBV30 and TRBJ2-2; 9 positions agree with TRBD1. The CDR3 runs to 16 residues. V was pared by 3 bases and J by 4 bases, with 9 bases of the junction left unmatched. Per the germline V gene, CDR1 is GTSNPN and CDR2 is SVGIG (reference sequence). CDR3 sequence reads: CAWSLTGTGPTGELFF. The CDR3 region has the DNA TGTGCCTGGAGCTTAACCGGGACAGGGCCCACCGGGGAGCTGTTTTTT.